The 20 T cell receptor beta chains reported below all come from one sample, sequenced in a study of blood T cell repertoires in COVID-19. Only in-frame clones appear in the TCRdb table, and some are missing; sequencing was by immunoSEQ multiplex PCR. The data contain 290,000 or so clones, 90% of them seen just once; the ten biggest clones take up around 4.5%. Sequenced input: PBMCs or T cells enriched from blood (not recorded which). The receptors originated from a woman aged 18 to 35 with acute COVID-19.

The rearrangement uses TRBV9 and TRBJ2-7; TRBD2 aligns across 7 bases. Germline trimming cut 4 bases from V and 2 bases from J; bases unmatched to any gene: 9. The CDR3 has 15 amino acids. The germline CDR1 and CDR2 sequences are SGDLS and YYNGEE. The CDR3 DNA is TGTGCCAGCAGCCCGCGGGAGCCCTACACCTACGAGCAGTACTTC. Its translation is CASSPREPYTYEQYF. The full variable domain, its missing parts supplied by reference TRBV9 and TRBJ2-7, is DSGVTQTPKHLITATGQRVTLRCSPRSGDLSVYWYQQSLDQGLQFLIQYYNGEERAKGNILERFSAQQFPDLHSELNLSSLELGDSALYFCASSPREPYTYEQYFGPGTRLTVT.

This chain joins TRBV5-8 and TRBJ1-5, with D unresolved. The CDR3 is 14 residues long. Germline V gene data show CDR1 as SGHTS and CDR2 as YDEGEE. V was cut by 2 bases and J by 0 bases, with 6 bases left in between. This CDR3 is CASSLLYSNQPQHF. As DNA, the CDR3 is TGTGCCAGCAGCTTACTCTATAGCAATCAGCCCCAGCATTTT. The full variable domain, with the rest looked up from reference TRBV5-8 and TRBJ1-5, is EAGVTQSPTHLIKTRGQQATLRCSPISGHTSVYWYQQALGLGLQFLLWYDEGEERNRGNFPPRFSGRQFPNYSSELNVNALELEDSALYLCASSLLYSNQPQHFGDGTRLSIL.

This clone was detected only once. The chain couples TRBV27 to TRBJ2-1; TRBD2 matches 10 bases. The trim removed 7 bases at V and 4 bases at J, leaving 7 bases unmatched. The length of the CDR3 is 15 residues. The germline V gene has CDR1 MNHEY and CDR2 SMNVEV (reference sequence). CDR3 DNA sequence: TGTGCCAGCAAAATAGGGACTAGCGCGTACAATGAGCAGTTCTTC. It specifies CASKIGTSAYNEQFF.

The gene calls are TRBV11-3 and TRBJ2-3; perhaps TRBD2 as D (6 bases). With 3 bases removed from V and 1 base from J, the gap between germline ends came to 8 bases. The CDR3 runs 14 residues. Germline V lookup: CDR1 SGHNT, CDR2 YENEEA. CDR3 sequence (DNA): TGTGCCAGCAGCTTTAGCGGAGGCACAGATACGCAGTATTTT. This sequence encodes CASSFSGGTDTQYF.

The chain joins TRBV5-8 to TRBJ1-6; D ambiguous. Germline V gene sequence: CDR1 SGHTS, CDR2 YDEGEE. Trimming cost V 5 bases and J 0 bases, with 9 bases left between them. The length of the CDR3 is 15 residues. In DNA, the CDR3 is TGTGCCAGCAGACCGTCTAGCTCCTATAATTCACCCCTCCACTTT. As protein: CASRPSSSYNSPLHF.

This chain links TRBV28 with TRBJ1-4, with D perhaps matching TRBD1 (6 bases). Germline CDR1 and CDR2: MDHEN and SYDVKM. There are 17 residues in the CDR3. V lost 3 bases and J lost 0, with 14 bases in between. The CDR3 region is CASSFRGHLATNEKLFF. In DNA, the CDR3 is TGTGCCAGCAGTTTCAGGGGTCACCTTGCAACTAATGAAAAACTGTTTTTT.

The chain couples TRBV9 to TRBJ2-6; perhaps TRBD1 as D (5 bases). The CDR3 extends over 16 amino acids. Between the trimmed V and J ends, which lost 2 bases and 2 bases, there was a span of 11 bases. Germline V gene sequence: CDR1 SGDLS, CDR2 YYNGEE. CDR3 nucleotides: TGTGCCAGCAGCGTTAGGCAGGGTGCTGGGGCCAACGTCCTGACTTTC. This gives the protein CASSVRQGAGANVLTF. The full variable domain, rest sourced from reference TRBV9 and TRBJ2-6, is DSGVTQTPKHLITATGQRVTLRCSPRSGDLSVYWYQQSLDQGLQFLIQYYNGEERAKGNILERFSAQQFPDLHSELNLSSLELGDSALYFCASSVRQGAGANVLTFGAGSRLTVL.

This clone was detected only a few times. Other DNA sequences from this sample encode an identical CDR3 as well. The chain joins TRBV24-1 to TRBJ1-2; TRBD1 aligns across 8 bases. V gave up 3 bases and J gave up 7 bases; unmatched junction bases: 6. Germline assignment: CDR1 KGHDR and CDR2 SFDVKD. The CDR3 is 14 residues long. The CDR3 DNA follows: TGTGCCACCAGTGATACCGGGACAGGTGGTGGCTACACCTTC. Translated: CATSDTGTGGGYTF.

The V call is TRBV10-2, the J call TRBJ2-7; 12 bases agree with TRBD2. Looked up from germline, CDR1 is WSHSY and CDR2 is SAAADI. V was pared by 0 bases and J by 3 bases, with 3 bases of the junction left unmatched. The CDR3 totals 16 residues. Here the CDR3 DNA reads TGCGCCAGCAGTGAGTCGGGACTAGCGGGCCTCTACGAGCAGTACTTC. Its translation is CASSESGLAGLYEQYF.

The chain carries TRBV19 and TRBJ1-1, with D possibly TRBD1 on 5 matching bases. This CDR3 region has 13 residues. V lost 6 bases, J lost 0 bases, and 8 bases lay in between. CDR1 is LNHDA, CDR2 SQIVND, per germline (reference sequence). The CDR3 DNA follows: TGTGCCAGTAGCAACAGGATGAACACTGAAGCTTTCTTT. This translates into CASSNRMNTEAFF.

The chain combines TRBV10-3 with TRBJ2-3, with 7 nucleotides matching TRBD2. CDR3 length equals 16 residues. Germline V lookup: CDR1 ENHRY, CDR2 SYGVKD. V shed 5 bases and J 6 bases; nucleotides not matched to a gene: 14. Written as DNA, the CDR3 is TGTGCCATCAGTACTCCTAGTGGGAGGGCCGGGGATACGCAGTATTTT. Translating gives CAISTPSGRAGDTQYF.

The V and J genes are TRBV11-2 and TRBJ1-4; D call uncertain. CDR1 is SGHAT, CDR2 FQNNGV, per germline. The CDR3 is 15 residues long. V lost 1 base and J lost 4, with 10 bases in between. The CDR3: CASSLGRVVNEKLFF. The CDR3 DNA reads TGTGCCAGCAGCTTAGGGCGGGTTGTTAATGAAAAACTGTTTTTT.

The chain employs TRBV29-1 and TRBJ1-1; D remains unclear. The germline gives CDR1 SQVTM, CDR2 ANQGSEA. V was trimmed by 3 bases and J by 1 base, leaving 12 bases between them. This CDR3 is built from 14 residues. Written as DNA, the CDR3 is TGCAGCGTTGATAGCCGGCATGGGAACACTGAAGCTTTCTTT. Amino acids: CSVDSRHGNTEAFF.

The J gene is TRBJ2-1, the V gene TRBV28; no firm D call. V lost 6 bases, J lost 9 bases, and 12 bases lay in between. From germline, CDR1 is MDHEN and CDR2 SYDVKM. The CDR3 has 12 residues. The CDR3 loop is CASRNYRGEQFF. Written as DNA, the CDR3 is TGTGCCAGCAGGAACTACCGCGGTGAGCAGTTCTTC.

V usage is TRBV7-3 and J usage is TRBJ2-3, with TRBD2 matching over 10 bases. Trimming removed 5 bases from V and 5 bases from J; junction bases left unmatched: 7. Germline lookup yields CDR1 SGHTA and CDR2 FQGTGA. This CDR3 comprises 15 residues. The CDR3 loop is CASSDSGRSGDTQYF. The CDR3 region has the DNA TGTGCCAGCAGCGATAGCGGGAGGTCTGGAGATACGCAGTATTTT.

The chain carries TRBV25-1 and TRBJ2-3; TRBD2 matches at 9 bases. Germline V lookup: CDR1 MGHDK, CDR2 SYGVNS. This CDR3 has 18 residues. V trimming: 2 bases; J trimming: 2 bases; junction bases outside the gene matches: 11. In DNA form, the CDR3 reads TGTGCCAGCAGTGAAGTCATGCTCGGACTAGCGTCCACAGATACGCAGTATTTT. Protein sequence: CASSEVMLGLASTDTQYF.

The CDR3 sequence: CASSRLWETLTYEQYF. Here the CDR3 DNA reads TGTGCCAGCAGCCGACTTTGGGAGACTCTAACCTACGAGCAGTACTTC. The chain is built from TRBV6-2 or TRBV6-3 and TRBJ2-7, with TRBD2 as a possible D gene (5 bases). The V and J ends lost 6 bases and 2 bases respectively, with 20 bases between them. The CDR3 extends over 16 amino acids. Germline-derived CDR1 and CDR2 are MNHEY and SVGEGT.

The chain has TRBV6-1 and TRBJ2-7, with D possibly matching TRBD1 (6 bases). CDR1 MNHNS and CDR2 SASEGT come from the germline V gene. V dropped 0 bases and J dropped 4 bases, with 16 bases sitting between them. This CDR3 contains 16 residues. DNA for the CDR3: TGTGCCAGCAGTGAAGCGCTTCCGGGCCAGGGGTACGAGCAGTACTTC. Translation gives CASSEALPGQGYEQYF.

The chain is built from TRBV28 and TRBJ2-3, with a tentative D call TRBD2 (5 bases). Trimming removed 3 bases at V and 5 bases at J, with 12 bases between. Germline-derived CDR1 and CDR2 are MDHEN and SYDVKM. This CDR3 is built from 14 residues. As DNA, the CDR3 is TGTGCCAGCAGTTTTCAGCGGTTTCTAGATACGCAGTATTTT. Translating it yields CASSFQRFLDTQYF.

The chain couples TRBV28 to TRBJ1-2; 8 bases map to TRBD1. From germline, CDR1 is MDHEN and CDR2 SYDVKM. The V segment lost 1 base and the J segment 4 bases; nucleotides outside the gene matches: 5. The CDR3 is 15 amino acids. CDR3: CASSLSGQGLYGYTF. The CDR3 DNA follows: TGTGCCAGCAGTTTATCCGGACAGGGCCTCTATGGCTACACCTTC.